This note documents a single T cell receptor beta chain sequence. Assay used: immunoSEQ multiplex PCR; TCRdb lists only in-frame clones, some missing. Found here are tens of thousands of clones, 88% of them singletons; the top ten hold just over 0.55%. CDR3 length equals 14 residues. The V end lost 6 bases, the J end lost 3 bases, and 14 bases lay between the germline ends. The germline V gene has CDR1 SGHTS and CDR2 YDEGEE. The data were taken from a study of T cell changes during pregnancy in multiple sclerosis. The J gene is TRBJ2-3, the V gene TRBV5-8, with a weak D call TRBD1 (6 bases). The sample here was CD4+ T cells from peripheral blood mononuclear cells, taken in the first trimester of pregnancy. The receptor comes from a female donor with multiple sclerosis, enrolled in a pregnancy study. The CDR3 is CASTWTASTDTQYF. CDR3 nucleotides: TGTGCCAGCACCTGGACAGCCTCTACAGATACGCAGTATTTT.